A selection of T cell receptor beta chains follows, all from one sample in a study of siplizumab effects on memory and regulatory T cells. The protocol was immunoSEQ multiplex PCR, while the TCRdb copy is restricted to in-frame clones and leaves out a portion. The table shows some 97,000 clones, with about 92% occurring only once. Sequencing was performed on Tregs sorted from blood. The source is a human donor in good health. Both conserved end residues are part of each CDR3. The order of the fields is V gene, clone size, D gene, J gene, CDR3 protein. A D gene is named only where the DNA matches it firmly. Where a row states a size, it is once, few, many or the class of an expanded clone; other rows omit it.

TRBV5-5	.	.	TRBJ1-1	CASSLKYDVGTEAFF
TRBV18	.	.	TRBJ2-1	CASSPNGLNDEQFF
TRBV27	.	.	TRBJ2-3	CASSLRPTDTQYF
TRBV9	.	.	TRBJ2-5	CASSVDLSQETQYF
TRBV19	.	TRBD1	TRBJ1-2	CASTRDRGTGYTF
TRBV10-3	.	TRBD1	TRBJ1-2	CAISEPGQGAYGYTF
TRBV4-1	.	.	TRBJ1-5	CASSQDNPNTPNRQPQHF
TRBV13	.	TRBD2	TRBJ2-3	CASSLIRLADLNTQYF
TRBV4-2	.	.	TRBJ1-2	CASSQATDTRHGGYTF
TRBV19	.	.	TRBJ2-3	CASSLRDLDTQYF
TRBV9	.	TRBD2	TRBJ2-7	CASSLTSGNYEQYF
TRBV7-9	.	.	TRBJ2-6	CASRSTLSGANVLTF
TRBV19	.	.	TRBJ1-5	CASSFGTRGAHQHF
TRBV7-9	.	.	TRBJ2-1	CASSLAMAALASYNEQFF
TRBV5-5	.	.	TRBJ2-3	CASRTGKGTGTDTQYF
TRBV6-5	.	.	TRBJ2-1	CASSFRDFYNEQFF
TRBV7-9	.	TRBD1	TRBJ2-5	CASSHRQGTQETQYF
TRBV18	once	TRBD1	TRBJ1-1	CASSPPVTGGPNRGAFF
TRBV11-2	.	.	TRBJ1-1	CASMGGREAFF
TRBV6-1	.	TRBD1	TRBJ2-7	CASTSGGVIYEQYF
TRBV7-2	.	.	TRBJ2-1	CASSRGGTSYNEQFF
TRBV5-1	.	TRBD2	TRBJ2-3	CASSRILAGGTDTQYF
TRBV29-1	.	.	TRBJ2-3	CSVDTTTSTDTQYF
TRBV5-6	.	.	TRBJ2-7	CASSLIRYEQYF
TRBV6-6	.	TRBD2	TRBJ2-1	CASSYSSSGPYNEQFF
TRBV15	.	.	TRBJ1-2	CATSVGAGGYTF
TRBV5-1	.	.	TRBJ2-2	CATSPSRRDTGELFF
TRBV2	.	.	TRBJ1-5	CASRVTEASNQPQHF
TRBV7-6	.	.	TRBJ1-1	CASSLAGGGNTEAFF
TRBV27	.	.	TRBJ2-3	CASSPRGAREAQDTQYF
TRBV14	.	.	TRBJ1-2	CASSQGASYYGYTF
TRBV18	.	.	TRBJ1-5	CASSPGTQYSNQPQHF
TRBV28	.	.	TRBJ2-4	CASSPGMVVVKNIQYF
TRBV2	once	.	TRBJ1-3	CASSGPSSGNTIYF
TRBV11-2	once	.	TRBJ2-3	CASSLVRRTDTQYF
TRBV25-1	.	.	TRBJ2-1	CASSEYGWDSYNEQFF
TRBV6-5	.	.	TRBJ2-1	CASTRYNEQFF
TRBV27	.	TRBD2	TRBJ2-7	CASRGLASYEQYF
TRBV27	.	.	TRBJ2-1	CASSWMGTPNEQFF
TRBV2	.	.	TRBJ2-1	CASRVYNEQFF
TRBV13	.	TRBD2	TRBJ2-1	CASSLREREAAHNEQFF
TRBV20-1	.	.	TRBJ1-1	CSAIRQEAFF
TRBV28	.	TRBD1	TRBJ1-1	CASPPPWGQGATDTEAFF
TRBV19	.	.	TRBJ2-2	CASRVGDKYTGELFF
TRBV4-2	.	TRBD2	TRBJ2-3	CASSQGLAGEDDTQYF
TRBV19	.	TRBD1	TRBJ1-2	CASRPQGIGGYTF
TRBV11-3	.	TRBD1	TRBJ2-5	CASSGQGETQYF
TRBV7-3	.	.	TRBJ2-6	CASSLKEVTGANVLTF
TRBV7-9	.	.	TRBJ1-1	CASSSGRGYTEAFF